This is a list of T cell receptor beta chains from one sample in a study of graft-versus-host responses after intestinal transplantation. Method: immunoSEQ multiplex PCR; TCRdb's copy keeps in-frame clones and lacks some. Among fewer than 30,000 clones listed, 70% to 90% were seen once. Sequences were derived from PBMCs, sampled about 430 days after intestinal transplantation. These receptors all come from a human patient who received an intestinal transplant, so some T cells may come from the graft donor. CDR3s include the opening cysteine and the closing phenylalanine or tryptophan. D genes are given only for firm matches. Some rows have no size entry. The others give once, few or many, or a class for an expanded clone.

V	size	D	J	CDR3	DNA
TRBV19	NA	NA	TRBJ2-2	CASTTPRGLNTGELFF	TGTGCCAGTACCACCCCAAGGGGTTTGAACACCGGGGAGCTGTTTTTT
TRBV19	NA	NA	TRBJ2-4	CASSIVGADAKNIQYF	TGTGCCAGTAGTATAGTTGGAGCGGATGCCAAAAACATTCAGTACTTC
TRBV14	once	NA	TRBJ1-1	CASSRDRQSTEAFF	TGTGCCAGCAGCCGCGATAGACAGTCCACTGAAGCTTTCTTT
TRBV19	NA	NA	TRBJ2-6	CASSSLWAVNVLTF	TGTGCCAGTAGTTCATTGTGGGCGGTAAACGTCCTGACTTTC
TRBV7-9	few	NA	TRBJ1-2	CASSLAGMDGYTF	TGTGCCAGCAGCTTAGCAGGGATGGATGGCTACACCTTC
TRBV7-9	NA	NA	TRBJ1-4	CASSLERRGEKLFF	TGTGCCAGCAGCTTAGAGCGGAGGGGTGAAAAACTGTTTTTT
TRBV28	NA	TRBD1	TRBJ2-1	CASTSGTGGNEQFF	TGTGCCAGCACTTCCGGGACAGGGGGCAATGAGCAGTTCTTC
TRBV5-1	NA	NA	TRBJ2-7	CASSLGDEQYF	TGCGCCAGCAGCTTAGGGGACGAGCAGTACTTC
TRBV7-9	NA	NA	TRBJ2-7	CASSLGSSEQYF	TGTGCCAGCAGCTTAGGCTCGAGCGAGCAGTACTTC
TRBV4-1	NA	NA	TRBJ2-1	CASSQENNYNEQFF	TGCGCCAGCAGCCAAGAAAACAACTACAATGAGCAGTTCTTC
TRBV4-3	NA	NA	TRBJ1-2	CASSEGVRVANYGYTF	TGCGCCAGCAGCGAAGGGGTTAGGGTAGCTAACTATGGCTACACCTTC
TRBV19	few	TRBD1	TRBJ1-1	CASSFTGQAEAFF	TGTGCCAGTAGTTTTACAGGACAGGCTGAAGCTTTCTTT
TRBV4-1	NA	TRBD1	TRBJ2-2	CASSPDRESAGELFF	TGCGCCAGCAGCCCGGACAGGGAGAGTGCCGGGGAGCTGTTTTTT
TRBV4-3	NA	NA	TRBJ2-1	CASSPPRQPPYNEQFF	TGCGCCAGCAGCCCCCCTAGGCAACCCCCGTACAATGAGCAGTTCTTC
TRBV4-2	NA	TRBD2	TRBJ2-7	CASSSDGLAAYEQYF	TGTGCCAGCAGCTCAGACGGACTAGCTGCCTACGAGCAGTACTTC
TRBV27	NA	TRBD1	TRBJ1-2	CASSYLGQGGYTF	TGTGCCAGCAGTTACCTGGGACAGGGTGGCTACACCTTC
TRBV7-8	NA	TRBD1	TRBJ1-5	CASSPRQGAAYSNQPQHF	TGTGCCAGCAGCCCTAGACAGGGGGCCGCCTATAGCAATCAGCCCCAGCATTTT
TRBV28	NA	NA	TRBJ2-5	CASSFSDRLRETQYF	TGTGCCAGCAGTTTCTCAGACAGGCTTCGGGAGACCCAGTACTTC
TRBV7-9	NA	TRBD1	TRBJ2-5	CASSPGTGGGRQETQYF	TGTGCCAGCAGCCCAGGGACAGGGGGCGGGAGGCAAGAGACCCAGTACTTC
TRBV10-1	NA	TRBD2	TRBJ2-7	CASSKERGPYEQYF	TGCGCCAGCAGTAAAGAGCGGGGTCCCTACGAGCAGTACTTC
TRBV7-2	NA	TRBD1	TRBJ2-7	CASSLVGQVLQPTYEQYF	TGTGCCAGCAGCTTAGTGGGACAGGTCCTTCAGCCTACCTACGAGCAGTACTTC
TRBV10-1	NA	NA	TRBJ2-7	CASSVSREPYEQYF	TGCGCCAGCAGTGTCTCGAGAGAACCCTACGAGCAGTACTTC
TRBV5-1	NA	TRBD1	TRBJ2-7	CASRPGQGSEQYF	TGCGCCAGCCGACCGGGACAGGGGTCCGAGCAGTACTTC
TRBV7-9	once	NA	TRBJ2-6	CASSLLVPDNSGANVLTF	TGTGCCAGCAGCTTATTAGTCCCGGACAATTCTGGGGCCAACGTCCTGACTTTC
TRBV7-2	NA	TRBD1	TRBJ1-1	CASSLGMGTGMNTEAFF	TGTGCCAGCAGCTTAGGAATGGGGACAGGTATGAACACTGAAGCTTTCTTT
TRBV27	few	NA	TRBJ2-7	CASGRFSYEQYF	TGTGCCAGCGGGCGGTTCTCCTACGAGCAGTACTTC
TRBV6-1	once	NA	TRBJ1-3	CASGDQRGAGNTIYF	TGTGCCAGCGGGGATCAAAGGGGAGCCGGAAACACCATATATTTT
TRBV5-1	few	NA	TRBJ2-3	CASSPEGTYATDTQYF	TGCGCCAGCAGCCCGGAGGGGACCTACGCCACAGATACGCAGTATTTT
TRBV7-3	NA	TRBD2	TRBJ2-1	CASSSSGSGNNEQFF	TGTGCCAGCAGCTCAAGCGGGAGTGGAAACAATGAGCAGTTCTTC
TRBV6-1	NA	NA	TRBJ1-3	CASSEPGNTIYF	TGTGCCAGCAGTGAACCAGGGAACACCATATATTTT
TRBV7-9	NA	NA	TRBJ1-1	CASSKGGGNTEAFF	TGTGCCAGCAGCAAGGGGGGGGGAAACACTGAAGCTTTCTTT
TRBV6-5	NA	NA	TRBJ2-1	CASSYGDSYNEQFF	TGTGCCAGCAGTTACGGGGACTCCTACAATGAGCAGTTCTTC
TRBV10-1	NA	NA	TRBJ2-1	CASSESPPRSSSYNEQFF	TGCGCCAGCAGTGAGTCTCCCCCCCGCTCCTCCTCCTACAATGAGCAGTTCTTC
TRBV2	once	NA	TRBJ2-5	CANQRASLVLETQYF	TGTGCCAACCAACGGGCTAGTCTGGTTTTGGAGACCCAGTACTTC
TRBV7-2	NA	NA	TRBJ2-7	CASSLLVYEQYF	TGTGCCAGCAGCTTACTTGTCTACGAGCAGTACTTC
TRBV30	once	TRBD1	TRBJ1-2	CASNLGTGFNYGYTF	TGTGCCTCAAACTTGGGGACAGGGTTTAACTATGGCTACACCTTC
TRBV6-5	NA	NA	TRBJ1-2	CASSYTTRVEKGYTF	TGTGCCAGCAGCTACACAACACGGGTGGAGAAAGGCTACACCTTC
TRBV7-9	NA	NA	TRBJ2-6	CASSPVERPGANVLTF	TGTGCCAGCAGCCCCGTAGAACGTCCTGGGGCCAACGTCCTGACTTTC
TRBV4-3	few	NA	TRBJ1-4	CASSQQGEKLFF	TGCGCCAGCAGCCAACAGGGTGAAAAACTGTTTTTT
TRBV27	NA	NA	TRBJ1-4	CASRGTATNEKLFF	TGTGCCAGCAGAGGGACGGCAACTAATGAAAAACTGTTTTTT
TRBV30	NA	TRBD1	TRBJ1-3	CAWSTGAGNTIYF	TGTGCCTGGAGTACAGGGGCCGGAAACACCATATATTTT
TRBV19	NA	TRBD2	TRBJ2-1	CASSPGLAPDEQFF	TGTGCCAGTAGCCCGGGACTAGCTCCCGATGAGCAGTTCTTC
TRBV4-3	once	NA	TRBJ2-3	CASSQELVADTQYF	TGCGCCAGCAGCCAAGAGTTAGTAGCAGATACGCAGTATTTT
TRBV11-2	few	TRBD1	TRBJ1-5	CASSPQITGANQPQHF	TGTGCCAGCAGCCCCCAAATTACAGGGGCCAATCAGCCCCAGCATTTT
TRBV2	NA	NA	TRBJ2-7	CASRGSLYEQYF	TGTGCCAGCAGGGGATCCCTCTACGAGCAGTACTTC
TRBV27	NA	TRBD1	TRBJ1-2	CASSLRGTGGNYGYTF	TGTGCCAGCAGTTTAAGGGGTACAGGGGGTAACTATGGCTACACCTTC
TRBV21-1	NA	NA	TRBJ1-5	CASPKEGHPTNAQPQHF	TGTGCCAGCCCTAAAGAGGGGCACCCAACGAACGCTCAGCCCCAGCATTTT
TRBV19	NA	NA	TRBJ1-1	CASSTRGGGTEAFF	TGTGCCAGTAGTACGCGGGGGGGAGGGACTGAAGCTTTCTTT
TRBV15	NA	NA	TRBJ1-5	CATSREGISNQPQHF	TGTGCCACCAGCAGAGAGGGGATAAGCAATCAGCCCCAGCATTTT
TRBV6-5	few	NA	TRBJ1-6	CASSYWGQYNSPLHF	TGTGCCAGCAGTTACTGGGGACAATATAATTCACCCCTCCACTTT
TRBV29-1	NA	NA	TRBJ1-1	CSAAPDRNTEAFF	TGCAGCGCGGCCCCGGACAGAAACACTGAAGCTTTCTTT
TRBV6-5	NA	NA	TRBJ2-5	CASSPTGRGAETQYF	TGTGCCAGCAGCCCGACGGGGCGGGGAGCAGAGACCCAGTACTTC
TRBV4-1	NA	NA	TRBJ1-4	CASSRLGSSSNEKLFF	TGCGCCAGCAGCCGGCTCGGAAGTAGTTCAAATGAAAAACTGTTTTTT
TRBV6-5	NA	NA	TRBJ2-1	CASRINRDYNEQFF	TGTGCCAGCAGAATCAACCGGGACTACAATGAGCAGTTCTTC
TRBV5-1	NA	NA	TRBJ2-7	CASSFGGRDEKYF	TGCGCCAGCAGCTTTGGGGGGCGGGATGAGAAGTACTTC